This TCR beta chain was sequenced for a study of T-cell reconstitution after alpha-beta-depleted transplantation in children. General study findings and limits: The study reportedly traced alpha-beta T cells about two months after transplant to several hundred expanded graft clones.

The library targeted TCRbeta and was prepared with unique molecular identifiers. Using its own MiXCR run on the PCR reads, TCRdb lists one record per CDR3 protein. In the table there are fewer than 350,000 distinct CDR3 sequences, more than 9% of which are singletons. With 7 bases clipped from V and 8 bases from J, the junction kept 9 bases outside the gene matches. CDR3 length equals 15 residues. Per germline, CDR1 MNHNS and CDR2 SASEGT. The table lists this clonotype with many counts. No antigen is known for it. This specimen consisted of peripheral blood, obtained 180 days after TCRalphabeta/CD19-depleted stem cell transplant. J is TRBJ1-6 and V is TRBV6-1; 9 bases agree with TRBD1. The TCR sequence derives from a male patient aged 2 to 10 who had a stem cell transplant for chronic granulomatous disease, so the T cells may come from the graft donor. CDR3 bases: TGTGCCAGCAATATCCGGGACAGGGCTTATTCACCCCTCCACTTT. Its translation: CASNIRDRAYSPLHF.